This T cell receptor (beta chain) was captured by sequencing in a study of CXCR3-negative and CXCR3-positive naive CD8 T cells. Whole-study context: Summed over all libraries, TRB reads came to about 140 million, with about 1.5 +/- 0.3 million per library.

Concerning this clonotype itself: Its antigen remains unknown.

The study's findings and limits: CXCR3-negative naive cells had less hydrophobic TRB CDR3s than did CXCR3-positive naive cells.

With UMI labels, 5' RACE was used to prepare the TRB cDNA libraries. TCRdb processed the 5' RACE reads again and assigns one entry to each CDR3 protein, with no DNA. The sample has 150,000 or so distinct CDR3 sequences; the top ten hold about 0.48%. Per the germline V gene, CDR1 is MNHEY and CDR2 is SMNVEV (reference sequence). The CDR3 loop spans 13 amino acids. The J gene is TRBJ2-3, the V gene TRBV27. This receptor was taken from a human donor in good health. Some clones in this sample may be carry-over from other donors' samples. Sequencing was carried out using naive CXCR3+ CD8+ T cells from blood. The sample's subset: CD45RO-CCR7+CD27+CD95- naive CD8+ T cells expressing CXCR3 (TNR3+). CDR3: CASSWQATDTQYF.